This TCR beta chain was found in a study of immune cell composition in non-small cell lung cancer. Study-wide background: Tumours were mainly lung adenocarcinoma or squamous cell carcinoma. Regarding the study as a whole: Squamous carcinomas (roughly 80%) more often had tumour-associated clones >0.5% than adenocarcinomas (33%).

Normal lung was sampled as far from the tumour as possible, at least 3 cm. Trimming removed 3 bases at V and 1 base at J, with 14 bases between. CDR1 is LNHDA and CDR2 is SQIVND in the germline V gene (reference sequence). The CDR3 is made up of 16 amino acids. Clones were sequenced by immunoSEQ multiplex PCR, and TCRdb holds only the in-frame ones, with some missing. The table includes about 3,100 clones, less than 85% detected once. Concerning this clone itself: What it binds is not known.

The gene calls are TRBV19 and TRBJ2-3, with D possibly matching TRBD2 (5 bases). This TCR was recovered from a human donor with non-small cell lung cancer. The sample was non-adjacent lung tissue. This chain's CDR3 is CASSIGSGWGTDTQYF. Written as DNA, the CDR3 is TGTGCCAGTAGTATTGGGAGTGGTTGGGGCACAGATACGCAGTATTTT.